This T cell receptor (beta chain) derives from a study of CD8 T cells in Susac syndrome. Germline assignment: CDR1 KGHSH and CDR2 LQKENI. V lost 3 bases and J lost 1, with 6 bases in between. The CDR3 has 14 amino acids. Random hexamers were used to reverse transcribe the RNA input (roughly 0.5 to 1 ug). The method of amplification for TCR beta CDR3 was immunoSEQ multiplex PCR, covering 54 Vbeta and 13 Jbeta. TCRdb independently ran MiXCR on the immunoSEQ multiplex PCR reads; one entry per CDR3 protein. The profile covers 95,000 to 150,000 distinct CDR3 sequences, with nearly 96% appearing a single time and roughly 0.14% taken by the ten largest. Negative isolation yielded CD4+ and CD8+ T cells, and FACS enriched TEMRA cells.

The sequenced sample was CD4+ T cells from PBMCs. J is TRBJ2-2 and V is TRBV18; D is ambiguous. The TCR sequence derives from a human donor with Susac syndrome. CDR3 loop: CASSPEENTGELFF. CDR3 coding DNA: TGTGCCAGCTCACCGGAAGAGAACACCGGGGAGCTGTTTTTT.